Below, one T cell receptor beta chain is given with its context. Antigen unknown. This sample is part of a study of graft-versus-host responses after intestinal transplantation. Turning to the study itself: Every recipient underwent anti-thymocyte globulin induction, then tacrolimus and steroids for approximately 3 years.

V was trimmed by 1 base and J by 6 bases, leaving 15 bases between them. This CDR3 is 15 amino acids long. Germline V gene data show CDR1 as SEHNR and CDR2 as FQNEAQ (reference sequence). Findings of the study overall: GvH clones detected in recipient marrow included some appearing first in ileum or blood.

Clones were sequenced by immunoSEQ multiplex PCR, and TCRdb holds only the in-frame ones, with some missing. Of more than 50,000 clones in the sample, roughly 90% are singletons; the top ten hold 1.5% to 2%. Graft-derived tissue was subjected to processing to liberate intraepithelial and lamina propria lymphocytes. The TCR originated in a human patient who received an intestinal transplant, so some T cells may come from the graft donor. The sample consisted of ileum tissue, taken roughly 54 weeks after transplant. The chain couples TRBV7-9 to TRBJ2-5; D is possibly TRBD1 (5 bases). The CDR3 region has the DNA TGTGCCAGCAGCTTAGAAGGCCTCCAGGGAAAGACCCAGTACTTC. It translates to CASSLEGLQGKTQYF.